The clone carrying this TCR beta chain was observed many times. The sample originates from a study of low-dose radiotherapy and immunotherapy resistance in tumors. Across the study: Cohort 2 was treated with 1 Gy per fraction every two weeks, amounting to 13 Gy across 26 weeks. Aspirin was taken orally at 300 mg daily by patients, and this continued for four cycles from cycle 1 day 1.

Looked up from germline, CDR1 is MGHDK and CDR2 is SYGVNS. V gave up 8 bases and J gave up 2 bases, with 16 bases separating them. The CDR3 contains 14 residues. TRAV- and TRBV-specific primers primed first-strand cDNA, covering alpha and beta chains. Amplification of TCRs used a constant-region primer and V-primer adapter for roughly 20 PCR cycles. TCRdb re-called the reads with MiXCR, one entry per CDR3 protein. This table has around 60,000 distinct CDR3 sequences, approximately 22% appearing once. The time point: after trial treatment. As to treatment: LDRT plus nivolumab, ipilimumab, low-dose cyclophosphamide and aspirin (RACIN trial). Donors were given nivolumab, ipilimumab, aspirin, low-dose cyclophosphamide and low-dose radiotherapy.

The source material was PBMCs, sampled after low-dose radiotherapy plus immunotherapy. The chain combines TRBV25-1 with TRBJ2-7; D may match TRBD1 or TRBD2 (5 bases each). The clonotype was recovered from a male donor with prostate cancer. Here the CDR3 DNA reads TGTGCCAGCGGGGGTAATCTGACCCCCTACGAGCAGTACTTC. Amino acids: CASGGNLTPYEQYF.